A single sample gave rise to the 10 T cell receptor beta chains below, sequenced in a study of vaccination and CD4 T cells after COVID-19. No antigen is known for these receptors. Sequencing of cultured CD4+ T cell DNA used the Oncomine TCR Beta short-read assay. From the PCR reads, TCRdb called clonotypes with MiXCR, one entry per CDR3 protein. This table has 9,500 to 15,000 distinct CDR3 sequences, roughly 48% appearing once. Specified treatment: roughly 10-day PBMC culture with coronavirus spike peptide pools or control peptides (ViraFEST assay). Sequencing input: CD4+ T cells from blood, cultured in vitro. These receptors all stem from a human donor who had recovered from COVID-19.

This clonotype was seen a few times. The chain has TRBV30 and TRBJ1-2, with a possible D match to TRBD1 (6 bases). With 2 bases removed from V and 7 bases from J, the gap between germline ends came to 11 bases. Germline CDR1 and CDR2: GTSNPN and SVGIG (reference sequence). The CDR3 consists of 12 residues. CDR3 in amino acids: CAWSSGHSGYTF. The CDR3 DNA reads TGTGCCTGGAGTTCGGGACATTCTGGCTACACCTTC.

This clonotype was counted a few times. This chain joins TRBV6-1 and TRBJ1-2; possibly TRBD1 for D (6 bases). The CDR3 is 16 amino acids. Between the trimmed V and J ends, which lost 5 bases and 8 bases, there was a span of 24 bases. Germline assignment: CDR1 MNHNS and CDR2 SASEGT. This chain's CDR3 is CASSREGGGQMGGYTF. CDR3 DNA sequence: TGTGCCAGCAGTCGGGAGGGCGGGGGCCAAATGGGCGGCTACACCTTC.

In this sample, this clonotype turned up a few times. The V gene is TRBV6-1, the J gene TRBJ1-6; no firm D call. CDR3 size: 14 residues. Trimming cost V 6 bases and J 0 bases, with 6 bases left between them. The germline V gene encodes CDR1 MNHNS and CDR2 SASEGT. The CDR3 protein is CASRRSSYNSPLHF. The CDR3 region has the DNA TGTGCCAGCAGAAGAAGCTCCTATAATTCACCCCTCCACTTT.

The chain couples TRBV20-1 to TRBJ2-7; 7 bases fit TRBD2. Germline V gives CDR1 DFQATT, CDR2 SNEGSKA (reference sequence). Losses at the gene ends were 4 bases for V and 0 bases for J; bases not matched to a gene: 6. The CDR3 contains 14 residues. CDR3 in DNA: TGCAGTGCTATTACTCGGACTAGCTCCTACGAGCAGTACTTC. Protein: CSAITRTSSYEQYF.

The rearrangement joins TRBV20-1 to TRBJ2-5, with D tentatively TRBD1 or TRBD2 (5 bases each). Germline CDR1 and CDR2: DFQATT and SNEGSKA (reference sequence). The CDR3 contains 14 residues. V lost 6 bases, J lost 5 bases, and 19 bases lay in between. The CDR3, as DNA: TGCAGTGCACCCTCCCGGGACGACGGGGAGACCCAGTACTTC. Its protein is CSAPSRDDGETQYF.

In its sample, this clonotype was seen a few times. The rearrangement links TRBV7-8 to TRBJ1-1; D gene ambiguous. The CDR3 is made up of 14 amino acids. V lost 4 bases, J lost 5 bases, and 14 bases lay in between. Germline V gene data show CDR1 as SGHVS and CDR2 as FQNEAQ. CDR3 coding DNA: TGTGCCAGCAGCTCCCCGGCCCTTAGGACTGAAGCTTTCTTT. Translating gives CASSSPALRTEAFF.

The table lists this clonotype with a few counts. The rearrangement joins TRBV30 to TRBJ2-1; TRBD2 matches at 10 bases. Germline V lookup: CDR1 GTSNPN, CDR2 SVGIG (reference sequence). V gave up 5 bases and J gave up 15 bases; unmatched junction bases: 4. CDR3 length: 10 amino acids. This CDR3 is CAWGPSGRFF. The CDR3 DNA follows: TGTGCCTGGGGACCTAGCGGGAGGTTCTTC. The full variable domain, its missing parts supplied by reference TRBV30 and TRBJ2-1, is SQTIHQWPATLVQPVGSPLSLECTVEGTSNPNLYWYRQAAGRGLQLLFYSVGIGQISSEVPQNLSASRPQDRQFILSSKKLLLSDSGFYLCAWGPSGRFFGPGTRLTVL.

The rearrangement links TRBV21-1 to TRBJ1-3. TRBV21-1 is a pseudogene locus. CDR3 length: 16 residues. The CDR3 loop reads CASSAKRYDAGNTIYF. The CDR3 DNA sequence: TGTGCCAGCAGTGCGAAAAGGTACGACGCTGGAAACACCATATATTTT.

This rearrangement joins TRBV10-3 to TRBJ2-3, with 12 nucleotides matching TRBD2. The ends lost 2 bases at V and 0 bases at J; junction bases unmatched: 6. The CDR3 runs 18 residues. Germline assignment: CDR1 ENHRY and CDR2 SYGVKD. The CDR3 region has the DNA TGTGCCATCAGTGAGCCGCGTCTAGCGGGGGGGAGCACAGATACGCAGTATTTT. Encoded protein: CAISEPRLAGGSTDTQYF.

V gene TRBV28 combines with J gene TRBJ1-2; 9 bases map to TRBD1. The germline gives CDR1 MDHEN, CDR2 SYDVKM. This CDR3 has 15 amino acids. Germline trimming cut 4 bases from V and 5 bases from J; bases unmatched to any gene: 8. The chain's CDR3 is CASSYRGHTRYGYTF. The CDR3 DNA sequence: TGTGCCAGCAGTTACAGGGGGCACACTCGTTATGGCTACACCTTC.